The 10 T cell receptor beta chains given below trace back to one sample, sequenced in a study of cytotoxic CD8 clonotypes in ibrutinib-treated CLL (TCRdb year 2021). The sample's time point label, decoded: roughly 2 years on ibrutinib. To prepare the library, the immunoSEQ multiplex PCR assay was applied. TCRdb holds this immuneACCESS table with in-frame rearrangements only. Some clones are missing; in checked studies, unresolved V genes explain under half, and the rest has no known cause. Here the sample has approximately 130,000 clones; approximately 80% occur a single time. Roughly 3.1% of the sample lies in the top ten. This material consisted of PBMCs, taken after 24 months of ibrutinib treatment. The receptor set was obtained from a human donor with chronic lymphocytic leukemia.

J is TRBJ2-7 and V is TRBV6-5, with TRBD1 matching 7 bases. J was trimmed by 2 bases and V by 6 bases; bases with no gene match: 7. Germline V lookup: CDR1 MNHEY, CDR2 SVGAGI. There are 14 residues in the CDR3. Here the CDR3 DNA reads TGTGCCAGCAGCGAACAGGGGTTGACCTACGAGCAGTACTTC. Its protein is CASSEQGLTYEQYF.

The chain carries TRBV5-1 and TRBJ2-6; D is possibly TRBD1 (6 bases). The CDR3 totals 15 residues. The V end lost 4 bases, the J end lost 2 bases, and 10 bases lay between the germline ends. CDR1 SGHRS and CDR2 YFSETQ come from the germline V gene. DNA for the CDR3: TGCGCCAGCAGCCCCAGGGGCACTGGGGCCAACGTCCTGACTTTC. This translates into CASSPRGTGANVLTF.

The CDR3 sequence: CASSPHDGSGYTF. DNA for the CDR3: TGTGCCAGCAGCCCCCACGATGGATCCGGCTACACCTTC. The chain has TRBV5-5 and TRBJ1-2; D gene uncertain. V lost 4 bases to trimming and J lost 8 bases, with 15 bases between them. CDR1 SGHKS and CDR2 YYEKEE come from the germline V gene (reference sequence). The length of the CDR3 is 13 residues. Full variable domain (rest looked up from reference TRBV5-5 and TRBJ1-2): DAGVTQSPTHLIKTRGQQVTLRCSPISGHKSVSWYQQVLGQGPQFIFQYYEKEERGRGNFPDRFSARQFPNYSSELNVNALLLGDSALYLCASSPHDGSGYTFGSGTRLTVV.

J is TRBJ1-2 and V is TRBV7-2; 7 bases map to TRBD1. The germline V gene has CDR1 SGHTA and CDR2 FQGNSA. Germline trimming cut 4 bases from V and 7 bases from J; bases unmatched to any gene: 6. This CDR3 contains 13 residues. The CDR3 coding sequence is TGTGCCAGCAGCTCCCGGCAGGGGGGTGGCTACACCTTC. The encoded protein is CASSSRQGGGYTF.

V gene TRBV5-4 combines with J gene TRBJ2-2; TRBD2 matches at 11 bases. J gave up 5 bases and V 4 bases, and 10 bases lay outside the gene matches. Per the germline V gene, CDR1 is SGHNT and CDR2 is YYREEE (reference sequence). CDR3 size: 17 residues. This chain's CDR3 is CASSLTSGGRGTGELFF. CDR3 coding DNA: TGTGCCAGCAGCCTTACTAGCGGGGGCCGTGGGACCGGGGAGCTGTTTTTT.

Here the CDR3 reads CVRSRPGAQIYEQYF. Written as DNA, the CDR3 is TGTGTCAGAAGCCGCCCCGGGGCGCAGATCTACGAGCAGTACTTC. The V gene is TRBV7-5, the J gene TRBJ2-7. TRBV7-5 is a pseudogene locus. CDR3 length: 15 residues.

This chain links TRBV27 with TRBJ1-3; no clear D. The CDR3 length is 15 residues. Germline CDR1 and CDR2: MNHEY and SMNVEV (reference sequence). V dropped 4 bases and J dropped 1 base, with 11 bases sitting between them. The CDR3 region has the DNA TGTGCCAGCAGTTCCACCAGAGGGTCTGGAAACACCATATATTTT. It specifies CASSSTRGSGNTIYF.

The V call is TRBV2, the J call TRBJ1-2; 7 positions agree with TRBD1. Germline CDR1 and CDR2: SNHLY and FYNNEI. After removal of 5 bases from V and 4 bases from J, the junction contained 7 bases not matched to a gene. This CDR3 has 14 amino acids. CDR3 coding DNA: TGTGCCAGCAGTACCGGGACAGTGAGCTATGGCTACACCTTC. Residues: CASSTGTVSYGYTF.

The chain recombines TRBV28 with TRBJ1-4, with 8 positions matching TRBD1. The CDR3 has 15 amino acids. Germline assignment: CDR1 MDHEN and CDR2 SYDVKM. The junction had 10 bases not matched to a gene; V was cut back by 6 bases and J by 7 bases. CDR3 nucleotides: TGTGCCAGCAGATCACAGGGGGTCCGCGGTGAAAAACTGTTTTTT. Amino acids: CASRSQGVRGEKLFF.

This rearrangement joins TRBV30 to TRBJ1-1; D is possibly TRBD1 (5 bases). The V end was cut by 5 bases, the J end by 3 bases, with 13 bases between. In germline, CDR1 is GTSNPN, CDR2 SVGIG (reference sequence). This CDR3 spans 13 amino acids. The DNA of the CDR3 is TGTGCCTGGGAAGACGGGGGGGACACTGAAGCTTTCTTT. Its translation: CAWEDGGDTEAFF.